This TCR beta chain was sequenced for a study of T cell responses to AZD1222 COVID-19 vaccine. Study-wide results and caveats: In a largely white British group with more females than males, clonal diversity was possibly underestimated. Reports indicate that nearly half of spike-specific TCRs are directed at unmutated variant regions.

After removal of 7 bases from V and 3 bases from J, the junction contained 3 bases not matched to a gene. The CDR3 spans 13 residues. CDR1 is LNHDA, CDR2 SQIVND, per germline (reference sequence). Generated by immunoSEQ multiplex PCR, the TCRdb table keeps only in-frame clones and is missing some. The repertoire holds around 130,000 clones, with more than 70% as singletons. On this clone: Its antigen is as yet unknown.

The sequencing used peripheral blood, collected on day 0 of AZD1222 vaccination. The chain carries TRBV19 and TRBJ2-1, with 7 bases fitting TRBD2. The receptor was isolated from an adult in good health. The CDR3 DNA reads TGTGCCAGTACTCGCGGGGGCTACAATGAGCAGTTCTTC. As protein: CASTRGGYNEQFF.